Listed below are T cell receptor beta chains from one sample, sequenced in a study of vaccination and CD4 T cells after COVID-19. Each CDR3 protein is one row after TCRdb ran MiXCR on the PCR reads. The sample has just under 20,000 distinct CDR3 sequences; 67% are singletons. No antigens are known for them. Sequencing input: CD4+ T cells from blood, cultured in vitro. The receptors were sampled from a human donor who had recovered from COVID-19. CDR3s include the opening cysteine and the closing phenylalanine or tryptophan. Each record gives: CDR3 length, J gene, clone size, D gene, V gene, CDR3 protein, CDR3 DNA. A D gene is named only where the DNA matches it firmly. Rows may omit the clone size; those that give it use once, few, many or a size class.

14	TRBJ1-2	.	TRBD1	TRBV7-2	CASSLVRTGEGYTF	TGTGCCAGCAGCTTAGTTAGGACAGGGGAAGGCTACACCTTC
12	TRBJ2-3	.	.	TRBV6-1	CASSEGTDTQYF	TGTGCCAGCAGTGAAGGGACAGATACGCAGTATTTT
15	TRBJ2-7	.	TRBD1	TRBV18	CASSRWDRDSYEQYF	TGTGCCAGCTCACGATGGGACAGAGACTCCTACGAGCAGTACTTC
15	TRBJ1-1	.	TRBD1	TRBV2	CASIDEDRENTEAFF	TGTGCCAGCATCGACGAGGACAGGGAGAACACTGAAGCTTTCTTT
15	TRBJ1-1	.	.	TRBV6-2/TRBV6-3	CASSYSYGPNTEAFF	TGTGCCAGCAGTTACTCGTACGGACCTAACACTGAAGCTTTCTTT
17	TRBJ2-5	few	.	TRBV24-1	CATSDPGPSWGQETQYF	TGTGCCACCAGTGACCCCGGACCGTCTTGGGGACAAGAGACCCAGTACTTC
13	TRBJ1-5	.	TRBD1	TRBV19	CASRDRGDQPQHF	TGTGCCAGTAGGGACAGGGGGGATCAGCCCCAGCATTTT
16	TRBJ1-2	.	TRBD1	TRBV19	CASSEGLPGQGYGYTF	TGTGCCAGTAGCGAAGGCCTCCCGGGACAGGGGTATGGCTACACCTTC
13	TRBJ1-1	.	.	TRBV19	CASSMGFPPQAFF	TGTGCCAGTAGTATGGGCTTCCCCCCACAAGCTTTCTTT
15	TRBJ1-2	.	.	TRBV11-2	CASSFFSGWGNGYTF	TGTGCCAGCAGCTTTTTCTCTGGCTGGGGGAATGGCTACACCTTC
20	TRBJ2-6	few	TRBD2	TRBV7-3	CASSLRGASGTLSGANVLTF	TGTGCCAGCAGCTTAAGAGGCGCTAGCGGAACACTCTCTGGGGCCAACGTCCTGACTTTC
13	TRBJ2-5	few	.	TRBV12-3/TRBV12-4	CASRKQGRETQYF	TGTGCCAGCAGGAAACAGGGACGGGAGACCCAGTACTTC
17	TRBJ2-3	few	.	TRBV24-1	CATSDFPSSTSTDTQYF	TGTGCCACCAGTGATTTCCCTAGTAGTACTAGCACAGATACGCAGTATTTT
16	TRBJ2-4	.	.	TRBV20-1	CSARDSGDVRLPIRHF	TGCAGTGCTAGAGATTCGGGGGACGTAAGGCTCCCCATTAGGCACTTC
15	TRBJ1-1	.	.	TRBV11-2	CASSLDRRAETEAFF	TGTGCCAGCAGCTTAGATCGAAGGGCCGAGACTGAAGCTTTCTTT
16	TRBJ2-7	few	TRBD2	TRBV5-1	CASSSAGLAESYEQYF	TGCGCCAGCAGCTCCGCGGGACTAGCCGAATCCTACGAGCAGTACTTC
15	TRBJ1-5	.	.	TRBV7-2	CAGSLDRSPYQPQHF	TGTGCCGGCAGCTTAGATCGCAGCCCTTATCAGCCCCAGCATTTT
16	TRBJ1-2	.	.	TRBV7-2	CASSAPGGQVIGGYTF	TGTGCCAGCAGCGCCCCGGGGGGGCAAGTGATCGGTGGCTACACCTTC
13	TRBJ2-3	once	.	TRBV25-1	CASSEHPTDTQYF	TGTGCCAGCAGTGAACACCCCACAGATACGCAGTATTTT
13	TRBJ1-1	.	.	TRBV6-2/TRBV6-3	CASSLRDVSEAFF	TGTGCCAGCAGTTTAAGGGACGTTTCCGAAGCTTTCTTT
13	TRBJ1-2	.	.	TRBV6-1	CASRDRRGYGYTF	TGTGCCAGCAGAGACCGGCGGGGCTATGGCTACACCTTC
15	TRBJ2-7	.	TRBD2	TRBV7-2	CASSLASGSPYEQYF	TGTGCCAGCAGCTTAGCTAGCGGGAGCCCCTACGAGCAGTACTTC
11	TRBJ1-5	.	.	TRBV28	CASSTNQPQHF	TGTGCCAGCAGCACCAATCAGCCCCAGCATTTT
14	TRBJ1-2	few	.	TRBV6-1	CASTRGGLGYGYTF	TGTGCCAGCACCCGAGGGGGATTGGGGTATGGCTACACCTTC
17	TRBJ1-6	.	.	TRBV9	CASSVASDTSYNSPLHF	TGTGCCAGCAGCGTAGCTTCAGACACGTCCTATAATTCACCCCTCCACTTT
15	TRBJ1-4	.	TRBD1	TRBV7-9	CASSLAQGAQGKLFF	TGTGCCAGCAGCTTAGCCCAGGGGGCGCAGGGAAAACTGTTTTTT